The rows below give T cell receptor beta chains drawn from one sample of a study of spatial heterogeneity in lung cancer. TCRdb processed the 5' RACE reads anew with MiXCR; each CDR3 protein has one entry. The sample shows some 120,000 distinct CDR3 sequences, 9% to 15% of them seen only once. The material was PBMCs, obtained at follow-up. The receptors were sampled from a male donor with early-stage non-small cell lung cancer. CDR3s include the opening cysteine and the closing phenylalanine or tryptophan. A D gene is named only where the DNA matches it firmly. The listing skips clone size in some rows; elsewhere it reads once, few, many or a size class.

j_gene,d_gene,v_gene,abundance,CDR3aa,CDR3nt
TRBJ1-4,NA,TRBV28,NA,CASSLPLEKLFF,TGTGCCAGCAGTTTACCCCTTGAAAAACTGTTTTTT
TRBJ1-1,TRBD1,TRBV29-1,many,CSVKGGTGETEAFF,TGCAGTGTGAAAGGCGGGACAGGGGAGACTGAAGCTTTCTTT
TRBJ2-7,NA,TRBV5-1,few,CASSLVSRAGTYSYEQYF,TGCGCCAGCAGCTTGGTTTCGCGTGCAGGGACTTACTCCTACGAGCAGTACTTC
TRBJ2-2,TRBD1,TRBV11-3,NA,CASSSGQGDTGELFF,TGTGCCAGCAGCTCCGGACAGGGAGACACCGGGGAGCTGTTTTTT
TRBJ2-1,TRBD2,TRBV10-2,NA,CASSKTSGGEYEQFF,TGCGCCAGCAGTAAGACTAGCGGGGGGGAGTATGAGCAGTTCTTC
TRBJ2-2,TRBD1,TRBV29-1,NA,CSAGVTGRTGDLFF,TGCAGCGCTGGGGTGACAGGGCGTACCGGGGACCTGTTTTTT
TRBJ2-1,NA,TRBV24-1,NA,CATSTPVYNEQFF,TGTGCCACCAGTACTCCGGTGTACAATGAGCAGTTCTTC
TRBJ2-5,NA,TRBV3-1,few,CASSQEGGGRVKTQYF,TGTGCCAGCAGCCAAGAAGGAGGGGGGCGCGTGAAGACCCAGTACTTC
TRBJ2-4,NA,TRBV27,few,CASRSQGNIQYF,TGTGCCAGTCGATCTCAGGGGAACATTCAGTACTTC
TRBJ2-5,NA,TRBV6-2/TRBV6-3,NA,CASKGLQETQYF,TGTGCCAGCAAAGGGCTCCAAGAGACCCAGTACTTC
TRBJ2-5,NA,TRBV12-3/TRBV12-4,few,CASSLRLGETQYF,TGTGCCAGCAGTTTACGGCTGGGGGAGACCCAGTACTTC
TRBJ1-2,NA,TRBV20-1,many,CSARGLGSSGFLDGYTF,TGCAGTGCTAGAGGGTTAGGCAGTTCTGGATTTCTCGATGGCTACACCTTC
TRBJ1-5,NA,TRBV20-1,few,CSARGQLGPRGEPQHF,TGCAGTGCTAGAGGCCAACTGGGGCCCCGGGGGGAGCCCCAGCATTTT
TRBJ2-3,NA,TRBV20-1,NA,CSASTDTQYF,TGCAGTGCCAGCACAGATACGCAGTATTTT
TRBJ2-7,NA,TRBV7-9,NA,CASSLGGGPTYEQYF,TGTGCCAGCAGCTTGGGAGGCGGGCCGACATACGAGCAGTACTTC
TRBJ2-7,NA,TRBV20-1,few,CSATFYEQYF,TGCAGTGCCACCTTCTACGAGCAGTACTTC
TRBJ1-1,NA,TRBV28,NA,CASSRGDMNTEAFF,TGTGCCAGCAGTAGGGGCGATATGAACACTGAAGCTTTCTTT
TRBJ1-1,NA,TRBV11-2,few,CASSLVTQNTEAFF,TGTGCCAGCAGCTTAGTCACTCAAAACACTGAAGCTTTCTTT
TRBJ2-5,TRBD2,TRBV20-1,NA,CSARLTSGETQYF,TGCAGTGCGCGACTCACTAGCGGGGAGACCCAGTACTTC
TRBJ2-1,TRBD1,TRBV12-3/TRBV12-4,NA,CASSWGRDSRRGASVF,TGTGCCAGCAGCTGGGGCCGGGACAGCCGGCGTGGGGCTTCGGTCTTC
TRBJ2-1,NA,TRBV6-2/TRBV6-3,few,CASSPPGSEQFF,TGTGCCAGCAGTCCCCCAGGATCTGAGCAGTTCTTC
TRBJ1-5,NA,TRBV7-6,NA,CASSLEAGFNQPQHF,TGTGCCAGCAGCTTAGAAGCGGGCTTCAATCAGCCCCAGCATTTT
TRBJ1-6,NA,TRBV7-2,many,CASSLGTLLYNSPLHF,TGTGCCAGCAGCTTAGGGACTCTACTTTATAATTCACCCCTCCACTTT
TRBJ2-5,NA,TRBV9,many,CASSVGPYGETQYF,TGTGCCAGCAGCGTGGGGCCGTACGGTGAGACCCAGTACTTC
TRBJ2-2,TRBD1,TRBV7-3,many,CASSFDRGYGELFF,TGTGCCAGCAGCTTTGACAGGGGTTACGGGGAGCTGTTTTTT
TRBJ1-4,NA,TRBV5-6,few,CASSLTWGNEKLFF,TGTGCCAGCAGCTTGACCTGGGGCAATGAAAAACTGTTTTTT
TRBJ1-1,NA,TRBV6-5,many,CASSYSLAESEAFF,TGTGCCAGCAGTTACTCCCTCGCGGAGTCTGAAGCTTTCTTT
TRBJ1-3,TRBD1,TRBV7-3,NA,CASSSTGYGNTIYF,TGTGCCAGCAGCTCGACAGGGTACGGAAACACCATATATTTT
TRBJ1-5,NA,TRBV11-1,NA,CASSLNADGQPQHF,TGTGCCAGCAGCTTAAACGCGGACGGGCAGCCCCAGCATTTT
TRBJ2-7,NA,TRBV28,many,CASSPGTLVEQYF,TGTGCCAGCAGTCCCGGGACCCTCGTAGAGCAGTACTTC